A single sample gave rise to the 31 T cell receptor beta chains below, sequenced in a study of radiotherapy plus CTLA-4 blockade in lung cancer. This table comes from immunoSEQ multiplex PCR, and its TCRdb copy is limited to in-frame clones, with some not included. The data contain approximately 40,000 clones, 70% to 75% of them singletons. The source was peripheral blood, collected from a patient treated with radiotherapy plus ipilimumab. These receptors originate from a human donor with non-small cell lung cancer who had stable disease on radiotherapy plus ipilimumab.

This chain uses TRBV18 with TRBJ1-1; D is possibly TRBD1 (5 bases). Germline values: CDR1 KGHSH, CDR2 LQKENI. The ends were cut back, 6 bases at V and 4 bases at J, with 21 bases in the middle. This CDR3 has 16 residues. For the CDR3, the DNA is TGTGCCAGCTCCATCGGGGCAGGCGTCGGGAGCACTGAAGCTTTCTTT. This translates into CASSIGAGVGSTEAFF.

The V gene is TRBV29-1, the J gene TRBJ1-5, with 8 bases identical to TRBD1. This CDR3 has 15 residues. Losses at the gene ends were 4 bases for V and 4 bases for J; bases not matched to a gene: 9. In germline, CDR1 is SQVTM, CDR2 ANQGSEA. The CDR3 region is CSVVVVTGGNQPQHF. CDR3 nucleotide sequence: TGCAGCGTTGTCGTCGTCACAGGGGGTAATCAGCCCCAGCATTTT.

This chain links TRBV9 with TRBJ1-1; D remains unclear. The germline gives CDR1 SGDLS, CDR2 YYNGEE. V was clipped by 1 base and J by 4 bases, with 17 bases between them. The CDR3 consists of 16 residues. Here the CDR3 reads CASSVSRWSESTEAFF. CDR3 DNA: TGTGCCAGCAGCGTATCCCGATGGTCGGAAAGCACTGAAGCTTTCTTT.

This clone was counted only a few times. This chain links TRBV19 with TRBJ1-4, with D possibly TRBD1 on 6 matching bases. Germline CDR1 is LNHDA and CDR2 is SQIVND (reference sequence). V shed 5 bases and J shed 8 bases, with 12 bases lying between them. The CDR3 spans 13 residues. CDR3 loop: CASSLGGIEKLFF. CDR3 nucleotides: TGTGCCAGTAGTTTAGGGGGGATAGAAAAACTGTTTTTT.

This chain uses TRBV28 with TRBJ1-1; 10 bases fit TRBD1. V shed 4 bases and J 6 bases; nucleotides not matched to a gene: 5. From germline, CDR1 is MDHEN and CDR2 SYDVKM. The CDR3 length is 14 residues. CDR3 sequence: CASSSGQGRAEAFF. The CDR3 DNA reads as TGTGCCAGCAGTTCGGGACAGGGGCGCGCTGAAGCTTTCTTT.

This chain joins TRBV6-1 and TRBJ1-5; maybe TRBD1 (5 bases). The germline gives CDR1 MNHNS, CDR2 SASEGT. Trimming cost V 2 bases and J 6 bases, with 11 bases left between them. CDR3 size: 14 residues. CDR3 bases: TGTGCCAGCAGTGAACGGTTGGGGGGTCAGCCCCAGCATTTT. It specifies CASSERLGGQPQHF.

In its sample, this clone was seen a few times. Other DNA sequences from this sample encode an identical CDR3 as well. The chain has TRBV6-5 and TRBJ1-2, with TRBD1 as a possible D gene (6 bases). Germline V gene sequence: CDR1 MNHEY, CDR2 SVGAGI. The CDR3 sequence is 16 residues long. V lost 0 bases and J lost 5, with 16 bases in between. In DNA form, the CDR3 reads TGTGCCAGCAGTTACTCGGGCGGGGGCGGTGGGTATGGCTACACCTTC. This sequence encodes CASSYSGGGGGYGYTF.

The V and J genes are TRBV5-6 and TRBJ2-2; 8 positions agree with TRBD1. V gave up 2 bases and J gave up 5 bases; unmatched junction bases: 8. The germline V gene has CDR1 SGHDT and CDR2 YYEEEE. This CDR3 comprises 16 residues. In DNA, the CDR3 is TGTGCCAGCAGCTTCTTTCAGGGGGCGCTTACCGGGGAGCTGTTTTTT. The encoded protein is CASSFFQGALTGELFF.

In this sample, this clone is medium-sized. The genes are TRBV9 and TRBJ1-1; D is unclear. Trimming shortened V by 1 base and J by 4 bases, and 8 bases separated the two germline ends. This CDR3 region has 13 residues. Germline loops: CDR1 SGDLS, CDR2 YYNGEE. The CDR3 sequence is CASSVSQTTEAFF. The CDR3 DNA follows: TGTGCCAGCAGCGTATCCCAGACCACTGAAGCTTTCTTT.

The chain links TRBV4-1 to TRBJ1-6; the D gene is possibly TRBD1 (5 bases). Germline V gives CDR1 MGHRA, CDR2 YSYEKL. Trimming stripped 3 bases from V and 9 bases from J, with 18 bases between. The CDR3 consists of 16 residues. CDR3 DNA: TGCGCCAGCAGCCACCCAGCAGGGAGGTTGGCTTCACCCCTCCACTTT. This encodes CASSHPAGRLASPLHF.

This clone has more than one count but fewer than ten. This rearrangement joins TRBV6-6 to TRBJ1-1, with a tentative D call TRBD1 (5 bases). V was trimmed by 6 bases and J by 7 bases, leaving 15 bases between them. Per the germline V gene, CDR1 is MNHNY and CDR2 is SVGAGI (reference sequence). There are 13 residues in the CDR3. In DNA form, the CDR3 reads TGTGCCAGCAGGCCGACAGTGTGGAGTGAAGCTTTCTTT. It yields the protein CASRPTVWSEAFF.

This chain connects TRBV19 to TRBJ1-5; D ambiguous. Germline-derived CDR1 and CDR2 are LNHDA and SQIVND (reference sequence). V was clipped by 3 bases and J by 4 bases, with 16 bases between them. The CDR3 sequence is 16 residues long. DNA for the CDR3: TGTGCCAGTAGTATCCCCCTCCCAGGAAATAATCAGCCCCAGCATTTT. Its protein is CASSIPLPGNNQPQHF.

The rearrangement joins TRBV5-8 to TRBJ2-5; 12 bases fit TRBD1. The trim removed 4 bases at V and 5 bases at J, leaving 9 bases unmatched. Per germline, CDR1 SGHTS and CDR2 YDEGEE. CDR3 size: 16 residues. CDR3 sequence: CASSGTGGESRETQYF. The DNA for the CDR3 is TGTGCCAGCAGCGGGACAGGGGGCGAGAGTAGGGAGACCCAGTACTTC.

The gene calls are TRBV11-2 and TRBJ1-2; tentative D call: TRBD1 (6 bases). CDR1 and CDR2 from the germline V gene are SGHAT and FQNNGV. V was pared by 4 bases and J by 0 bases, with 15 bases between. The CDR3 covers 16 residues. CDR3 region: CASSSGRGAANYGYTF. The CDR3 DNA reads TGTGCCAGCAGCTCAGGGAGGGGGGCGGCTAACTATGGCTACACCTTC.

This clone is classed as medium-sized. J is TRBJ2-1 and V is TRBV7-3; no definite D call. Germline CDR1 and CDR2: SGHTA and FQGTGA. The CDR3 consists of 13 residues. Trimming removed 1 base at V and 7 bases at J, with 8 bases between. CDR3 residues: CASSLSLRNEQFF. The CDR3 coding sequence is TGTGCCAGCAGCTTAAGCCTGAGAAATGAGCAGTTCTTC.

This chain uses TRBV6-5 with TRBJ2-4; a weak D match, TRBD1 (6 bases). The CDR3 extends over 14 amino acids. CDR1 and CDR2 (germline): MNHEY, SVGAGI. V was pared by 4 bases and J by 6 bases, with 13 bases between. The CDR3 DNA is TGTGCCAGCAGTTCTGGGGGCCCCGGAAACATTCAGTACTTC. Its protein product is CASSSGGPGNIQYF.

In this sample, this clone turned up a few times. The chain has TRBV5-1 and TRBJ2-1, with 9 bases lining up with TRBD1. This CDR3 has 15 residues. CDR1 is SGHRS, CDR2 YFSETQ, per germline. V lost 2 bases to trimming and J lost 4 bases; unmatched junction nucleotides: 4. CDR3 loop: CASSLQGAGYNEQFF. The CDR3 DNA reads as TGCGCCAGCAGCTTACAGGGGGCGGGATACAATGAGCAGTTCTTC.

The chain carries TRBV6-8 and TRBJ1-3, with TRBD1 as a possible D gene (6 bases). The V end lost 6 bases, the J end lost 3 bases, and 9 bases lay between the germline ends. Germline V lookup: CDR1 MNHGY, CDR2 SAAAGT. This CDR3 spans 13 amino acids. For the CDR3, the DNA is TGTGCCAGCAGCAAGGGGGATGGAAACACCATATATTTT. It codes for CASSKGDGNTIYF.

V is TRBV5-1 and J is TRBJ1-1; the D is unclear. This CDR3 spans 15 amino acids. V lost 0 bases and J lost 11, with 20 bases in between. Germline lookup yields CDR1 SGHRS and CDR2 YFSETQ. CDR3 loop: CASSLDNRAGVSAFF. DNA for the CDR3: TGCGCCAGCAGCTTGGATAACAGAGCTGGCGTGAGTGCTTTCTTT.

CDR3 sequence (DNA): TGTGCCAGCAGCTTAGATATCACGGACGGCGTAAGACAGACCCAGTACTTC. As protein: CASSLDITDGVRQTQYF. V is TRBV11-2 and J is TRBJ2-5; D not certain. Trimming took off 0 bases at V and 6 bases at J, with 20 bases between the two ends. The CDR3 runs 17 residues. Germline V gene lookup returns CDR1 SGHAT and CDR2 FQNNGV.

This chain links TRBV5-1 with TRBJ2-5; TRBD1 agrees at 8 bases. CDR1 and CDR2 (germline): SGHRS, YFSETQ. The CDR3 runs 15 residues. Trimming at V came to 4 bases and at J to 2 bases, leaving 7 bases not matched to a gene. The CDR3 nucleotides read TGCGCCAGCAGCCGGACCGGACAGGGTCAAGAGACCCAGTACTTC. As protein: CASSRTGQGQETQYF. Full variable domain (outside the CDR3, taken from reference TRBV5-1 and TRBJ2-5): KAGVTQTPRYLIKTRGQQVTLSCSPISGHRSVSWYQQTPGQGLQFLFEYFSETQRNKGNFPGRFSGRQFSNSRSEMNVSTLELGDSALYLCASSRTGQGQETQYFGPGTRLLVL.

The sample holds a few counts of this clone. The chain uses TRBV6-6 and TRBJ2-1, with 9 bases that match TRBD2. J was trimmed by 4 bases and V by 7 bases; bases with no gene match: 5. The germline gives CDR1 MNHNY, CDR2 SVGAGI (reference sequence). The CDR3 extends over 14 amino acids. CDR3 bases: TGTGCCAGCAAGGCTAGCGGGGAATACAATGAGCAGTTCTTC. Protein product: CASKASGEYNEQFF.

The J gene is TRBJ1-4, the V gene TRBV10-2, with 8 bases identical to TRBD1. Looked up from germline, CDR1 is WSHSY and CDR2 is SAAADI. Trimming at V came to 6 bases and at J to 5 bases, leaving 8 bases not matched to a gene. There are 15 residues in the CDR3. The CDR3 bases are TGCGCCAGCAGCGCCTTTAGGACAGGGAATGAAAAACTGTTTTTT. As protein: CASSAFRTGNEKLFF.

This clone was seen a handful of times. The V call is TRBV9, the J call TRBJ2-6, with 9 bases lining up with TRBD1. This CDR3 spans 18 amino acids. Per the germline V gene, CDR1 is SGDLS and CDR2 is YYNGEE. Losses at the gene ends were 2 bases for V and 1 base for J; bases not matched to a gene: 7. CDR3 sequence: CASSVDPGQGSGANVLTF. CDR3 nucleotide sequence: TGTGCCAGCAGCGTCGATCCGGGACAGGGTTCTGGGGCCAACGTCCTGACTTTC. Combining the CDR3 with reference TRBV9 and TRBJ2-6 gives the whole variable domain DSGVTQTPKHLITATGQRVTLRCSPRSGDLSVYWYQQSLDQGLQFLIQYYNGEERAKGNILERFSAQQFPDLHSELNLSSLELGDSALYFCASSVDPGQGSGANVLTFGAGSRLTVL.

The chain employs TRBV18 and TRBJ1-2, with 7 bases identical to TRBD1. Looked up from germline, CDR1 is KGHSH and CDR2 is LQKENI. CDR3 length: 13 amino acids. Trimming at V came to 3 bases and at J to 3 bases, leaving 1 base not matched to a gene. The CDR3 region is CASSPGQHYGYTF. The CDR3 nucleotides read TGTGCCAGCTCACCGGGACAGCACTATGGCTACACCTTC.

The rearrangement links TRBV6-4 to TRBJ1-2, with TRBD1 matching 10 bases. V lost 6 bases to trimming and J lost 7 bases; unmatched junction nucleotides: 8. CDR3 length equals 14 residues. Germline CDR1 is MRHNA and CDR2 is SNTAGT. The CDR3 sequence is CASRHTGTGAGYTF. CDR3 sequence (DNA): TGTGCCAGCAGGCACACAGGGACAGGGGCTGGCTACACCTTC.

V gene TRBV27 combines with J gene TRBJ1-1; D is perhaps TRBD1 (5 bases). V lost 8 bases, J lost 1 base, and 14 bases lay in between. This CDR3 has 14 amino acids. Germline V lookup: CDR1 MNHEY, CDR2 SMNVEV (reference sequence). This CDR3 reads CASRTGGENTEAFF. CDR3 DNA sequence: TGTGCCAGCCGGACGGGGGGGGAGAACACTGAAGCTTTCTTT.

This clone appeared once. J is TRBJ2-4 and V is TRBV10-2, with D uncertain. The length of the CDR3 is 13 residues. Trimming took 7 bases from V and 7 from J, leaving 14 bases between them. The germline gives CDR1 WSHSY, CDR2 SAAADI. CDR3 sequence reads: CASNVFGFNIQYF. The CDR3 DNA follows: TGCGCCAGCAATGTCTTTGGGTTTAACATTCAGTACTTC.

This sequence joins TRBV19 and TRBJ1-1; TRBD1 might be the D (5 bases). Trimming pared 0 bases from V and 7 bases from J, leaving 9 bases between. This CDR3 is 13 amino acids long. CDR1 and CDR2 (germline): LNHDA, SQIVND (reference sequence). The CDR3, as DNA: TGTGCCAGTAGTATAGACCGTAGGGGTGAAGCTTTCTTT. As protein: CASSIDRRGEAFF.

The chain has TRBV5-1 and TRBJ2-5; 7 bases are shared with TRBD1. The V segment lost 1 base and the J segment 5 bases; nucleotides outside the gene matches: 11. The CDR3 runs to 16 residues. Germline V lookup: CDR1 SGHRS, CDR2 YFSETQ. CDR3: CASSLYHLGGFETQYF. The CDR3 bases are TGCGCCAGCAGCTTGTATCATCTAGGGGGCTTCGAGACCCAGTACTTC.

V usage is TRBV15 and J usage is TRBJ1-2, with 7 bases aligning to TRBD1. The germline V gene encodes CDR1 LNHNV and CDR2 YYDKDF (reference sequence). V was pared by 5 bases and J by 2 bases, with 8 bases of the junction left unmatched. The CDR3 sequence is 15 residues long. The CDR3: CATSPWTGLNYGYTF. DNA for the CDR3: TGTGCCACCAGCCCATGGACAGGCCTCAACTATGGCTACACCTTC. Full variable domain (remainder filled in from reference TRBV15 and TRBJ1-2): DAMVIQNPRYQVTQFGKPVTLSCSQTLNHNVMYWYQQKSSQAPKLLFHYYDKDFNNEADTPDNFQSRRPNTSFCFLDIRSPGLGDTAMYLCATSPWTGLNYGYTFGSGTRLTVV.